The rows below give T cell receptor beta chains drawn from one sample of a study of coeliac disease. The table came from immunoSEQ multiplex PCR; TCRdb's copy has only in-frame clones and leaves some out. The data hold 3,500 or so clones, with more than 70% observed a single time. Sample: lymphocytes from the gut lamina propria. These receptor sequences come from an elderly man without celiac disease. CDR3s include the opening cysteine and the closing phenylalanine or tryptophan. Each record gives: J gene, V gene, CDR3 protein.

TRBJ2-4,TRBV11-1,CASSPSGRVGNIQYF
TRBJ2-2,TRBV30,CASTGVTGELFF
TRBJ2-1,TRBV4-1,CASSQGAQVGGRGDEQFF
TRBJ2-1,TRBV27,CASRLLGLADYNEQFF
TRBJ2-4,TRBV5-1,CASAAGEAKNIQYF
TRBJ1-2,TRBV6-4,CASSDGEGSTYGYTF
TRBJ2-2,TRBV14,CASSTRQGRVGELFF
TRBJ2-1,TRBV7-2,CASSLGSGGYNEQFF
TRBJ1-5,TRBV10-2,CASSGTDRRNQPQHF
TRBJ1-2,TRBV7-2,CASSSSGTGNYGYTF
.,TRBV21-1,CASSKVPGQAYEQYF
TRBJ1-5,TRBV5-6,CASSKDRNQPQHF
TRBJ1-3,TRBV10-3,CAISPGSGNTIYF
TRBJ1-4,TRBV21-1,CASSQDRVWEKLFF
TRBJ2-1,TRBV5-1,CASSLGLAGEQFF
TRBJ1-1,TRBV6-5,CASSARVGTEAFF
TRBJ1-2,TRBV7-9,CASSHDTGYTF
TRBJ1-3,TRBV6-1,CASSEPRTGIGNTIYF
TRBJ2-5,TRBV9,CASSPRTSGDGAQYF
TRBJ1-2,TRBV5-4,CASGYHLPGKTYGYTF
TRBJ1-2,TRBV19,CASSTDYGYTF
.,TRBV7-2,CASSLLQREGLDEQYF